The 12 T cell receptor beta chains given below trace back to one sample, sequenced in a study of liver allograft versus peripheral blood T cells. Study-wide background: Intrahepatic T cell receptor repertoires from transplanted livers were compared against repertoires in recipients' peripheral blood.

One entry per CDR3 protein results from TCRdb running MiXCR on the reads. In the table there are around 3,500 distinct CDR3 sequences, about a sixth of which are singletons. The source of these receptors is a human patient who had a liver transplant. Some T cells may be the graft donor's.

In its sample, this clonotype ranks as medium-sized (0.01 to 0.1%). The chain links TRBV27 to TRBJ1-2, with TRBD1 as a possible D gene (5 bases). Germline CDR1 MNHEY, CDR2 SMNVEV (reference sequence). This CDR3 is built from 15 residues. Deletions cut 6 bases from V and 4 bases from J, with 18 bases between. The CDR3, as DNA: TGTGCCAGCAGCTCTAGATGGGGCGAGACCTATGGCTACACCTTC. Protein product: CASSSRWGETYGYTF.

There are a few counts of this clonotype. The V call is TRBV6-5, the J call TRBJ1-2, with D uncertain. Germline assignment: CDR1 MNHEY and CDR2 SVGAGI. With 6 bases removed from V and 7 bases from J, the gap between germline ends came to 18 bases. This CDR3 has 14 amino acids. The CDR3 loop is CASSRPGRVSGYTF. The CDR3 nucleotides are TGTGCCAGCAGCCGCCCCGGGCGGGTTTCTGGCTACACCTTC.

By its share, this clonotype is medium-sized. The CDR3 is CASSYPGTRADTQYF. The CDR3 DNA follows: TGTGCCAGCAGTTACCCGGGGACTAGGGCAGATACGCAGTATTTT. The chain couples TRBV6-2 or TRBV6-3 to TRBJ2-3; 8 positions agree with TRBD2. Germline V gives CDR1 MNHEY, CDR2 SVGEGT. The CDR3 is made up of 15 amino acids. V was pared by 2 bases and J by 4 bases, with 5 bases of the junction left unmatched.

Within the sample, this clonotype is medium-sized. The chain carries TRBV28 and TRBJ1-5; the D is unclear. This CDR3 region has 15 residues. CDR1 is MDHEN, CDR2 SYDVKM, per germline. V dropped 3 bases and J dropped 2 bases, with 11 bases sitting between them. The CDR3 bases are TGTGCCAGCAGTTTTGCCCGGCAGGGCAATCAGCCCCAGCATTTT. Translating it yields CASSFARQGNQPQHF.

This clonotype has a handful of counts. V gene TRBV5-1 combines with J gene TRBJ1-4; possible D gene TRBD1, 5 bases. The CDR3 is made up of 14 amino acids. In germline, CDR1 is SGHRS, CDR2 YFSETQ. V was clipped by 4 bases and J by 8 bases, with 15 bases between them. CDR3: CASSLDTGDEKLFF. The DNA for the CDR3 is TGCGCCAGCAGCCTGGACACGGGGGACGAAAAACTGTTTTTT.

The chain couples TRBV11-3 to TRBJ2-1; D call uncertain. Per the germline V gene, CDR1 is SGHNT and CDR2 is YENEEA. V was cut by 0 bases and J by 8 bases, with 20 bases left in between. The CDR3 extends over 17 amino acids. The CDR3 coding sequence is TGTGCCAGCAGCTTAGACTCGGGTCGCCTCAGAAAGGATGAGCAGTTCTTC. Translated, it gives CASSLDSGRLRKDEQFF. The full variable domain, in which reference TRBV11-3 and TRBJ2-1 provide the parts outside the CDR3, is EAGVVQSPRYKIIEKKQPVAFWCNPISGHNTLYWYLQNLGQGPELLIRYENEEAVDDSQLPKDRFSAERLKGVDSTLKIQPAELGDSAVYLCASSLDSGRLRKDEQFFGPGTRLTVL.

The rearrangement joins TRBV7-2 to TRBJ2-7; TRBD1 matches 8 bases. The CDR3 length is 13 residues. CDR1 and CDR2 (germline): SGHTA, FQGNSA. The J segment lost 6 bases and the V segment lost 5 bases, leaving 6 bases of the junction unmatched. The CDR3 sequence: CASSRDRGGEQYF. In DNA form, the CDR3 reads TGTGCCAGCAGCCGCGACAGGGGAGGCGAGCAGTACTTC. The whole variable domain, filled in from reference TRBV7-2 and TRBJ2-7, reads GAGVSQSPSNKVTEKGKDVELRCDPISGHTALYWYRQSLGQGLEFLIYFQGNSAPDKSGLPSDRFSAERTGGSVSTLTIQRTQQEDSAVYLCASSRDRGGEQYFGPGTRLTVT.

By share, this clonotype ranks as medium-sized. The chain has TRBV7-2 and TRBJ1-3; D is undetermined. This CDR3 has 14 amino acids. Looked up from germline, CDR1 is SGHTA and CDR2 is FQGNSA. V was shortened by 5 bases and J by 15 bases, with 23 bases between the two germline ends. The CDR3, as DNA: TGTGCCAGCAGCGTCTCCCCCGGGCTTCCTGGAGGATATTTT. Translated, it gives CASSVSPGLPGGYF.

This clonotype is classed as medium-sized. The rearrangement uses TRBV18 and TRBJ2-1; D is ambiguous. The germline V gene encodes CDR1 KGHSH and CDR2 LQKENI. The CDR3 totals 12 residues. The ends were cut back, 1 base at V and 8 bases at J, with 6 bases in the middle. The CDR3 DNA is TGTGCCAGCTCACCACAGGCCGATGAGCAGTTCTTC. Encoded protein: CASSPQADEQFF.

The V and J genes are TRBV27 and TRBJ2-5; 10 bases line up with TRBD1. Trimming took 4 bases from V and 3 from J; bases not matched to a gene: 8. The CDR3 has 16 residues. Germline CDR1 is MNHEY and CDR2 is SMNVEV (reference sequence). The CDR3 DNA follows: TGTGCCAGCAGTTCCGACGGAGGGACAGGGGAAGAGACCCAGTACTTC. As protein: CASSSDGGTGEETQYF.

This clonotype qualifies as medium-sized (0.01 to 0.1%). The CDR3 reads CASSPHPGTAHSYEQYV. CDR3 coding DNA: TGTGCCAGCTCACCACATCCGGGGACCGCGCACTCCTACGAGCAGTACGTC. The chain joins TRBV18 to TRBJ2-7, with D perhaps assigned TRBD1 or TRBD2 (5 bases each). The CDR3 runs 17 residues. Trimming took off 1 base at V and 0 bases at J, with 16 bases between the two ends. The V gene's germline CDR1 is KGHSH and CDR2 LQKENI.

This clonotype ranks as medium-sized. V gene TRBV7-2 combines with J gene TRBJ1-5; D is unresolved. This CDR3 is 14 amino acids long. The germline V gene encodes CDR1 SGHTA and CDR2 FQGNSA. The germline V and J ends were trimmed by 5 bases and 5 bases, with 13 bases remaining between them. The CDR3 DNA reads as TGTGCCAGCAGCCCTTTTCAGGTCGATCAGCCCCAGCATTTT. It is translated as CASSPFQVDQPQHF. The full variable domain, in which reference TRBV7-2 and TRBJ1-5 provide the parts outside the CDR3, is GAGVSQSPSNKVTEKGKDVELRCDPISGHTALYWYRQSLGQGLEFLIYFQGNSAPDKSGLPSDRFSAERTGGSVSTLTIQRTQQEDSAVYLCASSPFQVDQPQHFGDGTRLSIL.